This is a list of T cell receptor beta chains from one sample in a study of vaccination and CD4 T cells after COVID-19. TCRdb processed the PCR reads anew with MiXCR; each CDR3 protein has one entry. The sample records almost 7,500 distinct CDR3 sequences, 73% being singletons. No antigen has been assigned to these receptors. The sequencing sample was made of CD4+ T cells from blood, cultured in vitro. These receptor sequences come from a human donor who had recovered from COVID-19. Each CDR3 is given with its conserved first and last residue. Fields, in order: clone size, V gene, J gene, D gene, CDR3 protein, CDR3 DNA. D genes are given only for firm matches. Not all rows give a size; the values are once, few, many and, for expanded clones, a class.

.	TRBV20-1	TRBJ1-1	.	CSAARSTEAFF	TGCAGTGCTGCTAGGAGCACTGAAGCTTTCTTT
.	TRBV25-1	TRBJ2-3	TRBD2	CASSKAGGTTDTQYF	TGTGCCAGCAGTAAAGCGGGAGGAACCACAGATACGCAGTATTTT
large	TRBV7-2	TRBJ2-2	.	CASSLKGRPGELFF	TGTGCCAGCAGCTTAAAGGGGCGCCCCGGGGAGCTGTTTTTT
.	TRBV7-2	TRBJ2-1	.	CASSLIAGTSSNEQFF	TGTGCCAGCAGCTTAATCGCGGGAACTAGTTCCAATGAGCAGTTCTTC
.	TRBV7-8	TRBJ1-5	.	CASSSEGSLGNQPQHF	TGTGCCAGCAGCTCCGAGGGCAGTTTGGGGAATCAGCCCCAGCATTTT
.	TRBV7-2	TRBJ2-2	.	CASSGGLYTGELFF	TGTGCCAGCAGCGGGGGCCTCTACACCGGGGAGCTGTTTTTT
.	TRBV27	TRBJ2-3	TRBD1	CASSFPSGQPTDTQYF	TGTGCCAGCAGTTTCCCGTCGGGACAGCCCACAGATACGCAGTATTTT
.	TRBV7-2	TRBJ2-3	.	CASSLTNTDTQYF	TGTGCCAGCAGCTTGACGAATACAGATACGCAGTATTTT
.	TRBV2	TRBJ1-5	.	CASSPPGWRNQPQHF	TGTGCCAGCAGTCCCCCGGGGTGGCGCAATCAGCCCCAGCATTTT
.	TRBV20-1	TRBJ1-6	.	CSAERRITRGNSPLHF	TGCAGTGCCGAGCGTAGAATCACCCGGGGGAATTCACCCCTCCACTTT
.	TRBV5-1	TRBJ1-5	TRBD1	CASSFGTGIQPQHF	TGCGCCAGCAGCTTCGGGACAGGGATTCAGCCCCAGCATTTT
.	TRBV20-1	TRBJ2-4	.	CSAGGLAKNIQYF	TGCAGTGCTGGGGGGCTAGCCAAAAACATTCAGTACTTC
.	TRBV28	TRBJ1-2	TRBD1	CASRNRDRVYGYTF	TGTGCCAGCAGAAACCGGGACAGGGTTTATGGCTACACCTTC
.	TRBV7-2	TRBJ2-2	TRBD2	CASSSPRLASNTGELFF	TGTGCCAGCAGCTCCCCCCGACTAGCGTCGAACACCGGGGAGCTGTTTTTT
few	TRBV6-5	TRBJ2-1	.	CASSYKGSNEQFF	TGTGCCAGCAGTTATAAGGGATCCAATGAGCAGTTCTTC
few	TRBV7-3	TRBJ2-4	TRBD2	CASSLDSRLANIQYF	TGTGCCAGCAGCTTAGATAGTAGACTAGCTAACATTCAGTACTTC
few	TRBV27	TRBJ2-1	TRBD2	CASSLSSLAGGEVFF	TGTGCCAGCAGTTTATCGTCGCTAGCGGGAGGGGAGGTGTTCTTC
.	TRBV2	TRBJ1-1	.	CASSEARDTGAFF	TGTGCCAGCAGTGAAGCGCGGGACACAGGGGCTTTCTTT
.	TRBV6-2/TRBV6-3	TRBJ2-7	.	CASNPGTPTGEQYF	TGTGCCAGCAACCCCGGGACACCTACTGGAGAGCAGTACTTC
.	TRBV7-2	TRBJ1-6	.	CASSQGLWLNSPLHF	TGTGCCAGCAGCCAGGGGTTATGGCTAAATTCACCCCTCCACTTT
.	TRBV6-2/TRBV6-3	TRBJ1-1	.	CASSYGVGGTEAFF	TGTGCCAGCAGTTATGGGGTCGGGGGCACTGAAGCTTTCTTT
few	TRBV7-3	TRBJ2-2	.	CASSLQTTGELFF	TGTGCCAGCAGCCTTCAGACTACCGGGGAGCTGTTTTTT
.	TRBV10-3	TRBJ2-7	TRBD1	CAAIPGTGIREQYF	TGTGCCGCGATCCCCGGGACAGGGATTAGGGAGCAGTACTTC
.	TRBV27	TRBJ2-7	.	CASSLRGEQYF	TGTGCCAGCAGTTTAAGGGGCGAGCAGTACTTC
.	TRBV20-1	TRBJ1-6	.	CSARDNTRQALVPLHF	TGCAGTGCTAGAGATAATACGAGACAGGCCCTTGTCCCCCTCCACTTT
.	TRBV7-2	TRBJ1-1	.	CASSPPVSTGNTEAFF	TGTGCCAGCAGCCCCCCTGTTTCTACAGGGAACACTGAAGCTTTCTTT
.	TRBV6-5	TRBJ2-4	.	CASSYSRGAKNIQYF	TGTGCCAGCAGTTACTCGAGAGGGGCCAAAAACATTCAGTACTTC
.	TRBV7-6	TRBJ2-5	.	CASSLRDTGRETQYF	TGTGCCAGCAGCCTAAGGGACACGGGAAGAGAGACCCAGTACTTC
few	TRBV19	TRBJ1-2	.	CASTRNRANYGYTF	TGTGCCAGTACTCGGAACCGGGCAAACTATGGCTACACCTTC
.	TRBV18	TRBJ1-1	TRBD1	CTSSPPEGQRRGGAFF	TGTACCAGCTCACCACCGGAGGGACAGCGGCGAGGGGGGGCTTTCTTT
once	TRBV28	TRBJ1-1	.	CASSLLGQYTEAFF	TGTGCCAGCAGTTTACTCGGACAGTACACTGAAGCTTTCTTT
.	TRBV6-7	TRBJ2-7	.	CASDLLYEQYF	TGTGCCAGCGACCTACTCTACGAGCAGTACTTC
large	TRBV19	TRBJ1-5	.	CASRWGTNTGGNQPQHF	TGTGCCAGTAGATGGGGGACGAACACGGGCGGCAATCAGCCCCAGCATTTT
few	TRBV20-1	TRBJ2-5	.	CSAAVRTIPQFETQYF	TGCAGTGCTGCGGTTAGGACCATACCCCAATTCGAGACCCAGTACTTC
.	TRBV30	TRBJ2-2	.	CAWSVPWGRWSGELFF	TGTGCCTGGAGTGTACCTTGGGGCCGATGGAGCGGGGAGCTGTTTTTT
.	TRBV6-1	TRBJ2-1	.	CASTTAFSSYNEQFF	TGTGCCAGCACTACGGCCTTTAGCTCCTACAATGAGCAGTTCTTC
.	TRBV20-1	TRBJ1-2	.	CSARVSGGLKIRHGYTF	TGCAGTGCTAGAGTCTCGGGGGGGCTTAAAATAAGGCATGGCTACACCTTC
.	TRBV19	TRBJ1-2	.	CASTWGSDYGYTF	TGTGCCAGTACCTGGGGGTCGGACTATGGCTACACCTTC
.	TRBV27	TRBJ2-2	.	CASSRQKAGELFF	TGTGCCAGCAGCCGACAGAAGGCCGGGGAGCTGTTTTTT
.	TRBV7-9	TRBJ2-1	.	CASSFSGSNEQFF	TGTGCCAGCAGCTTCTCAGGGAGCAATGAGCAGTTCTTC
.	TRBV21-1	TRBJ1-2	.	CASGKGYTF	TGTGCCAGCGGCAAAGGCTACACCTTC
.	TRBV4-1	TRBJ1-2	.	CASSQGGQNYGYTF	TGCGCCAGCAGCCAAGGAGGACAGAACTATGGCTACACCTTC
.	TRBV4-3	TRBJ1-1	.	CASSQDSARAEAFF	TGCGCCAGCAGCCAAGATTCGGCGCGTGCTGAAGCTTTCTTT
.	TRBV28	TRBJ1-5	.	CASRPHGNQPQHF	TGTGCCAGCCGGCCCCACGGCAATCAGCCCCAGCATTTT
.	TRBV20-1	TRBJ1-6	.	CSARPKGRLNSPLHF	TGCAGTGCTAGACCTAAAGGACGGCTTAATTCACCCCTCCACTTT
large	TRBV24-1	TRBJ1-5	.	CATSLTGTSNQPQHF	TGTGCCACCAGTCTCACAGGGACAAGCAATCAGCCCCAGCATTTT
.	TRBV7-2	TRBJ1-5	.	CASSPPNQPQHF	TGTGCCAGCAGCCCGCCCAATCAGCCCCAGCATTTT
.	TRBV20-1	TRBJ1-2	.	CSASATGTNYGYTF	TGCAGTGCTAGTGCTACAGGAACTAACTATGGCTACACCTTC
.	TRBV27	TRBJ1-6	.	CASSLSPAGDSSYNSPLHF	TGTGCCAGCAGTTTATCGCCGGCAGGAGATAGCTCCTATAATTCACCCCTCCACTTT
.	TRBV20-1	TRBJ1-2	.	CSASDSTQATNYGYTF	TGCAGTGCTAGCGACAGCACCCAAGCAACTAACTATGGCTACACCTTC
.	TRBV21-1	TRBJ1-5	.	CASSMLRVPRQPQHF	TGTGCCAGCAGCATGCTCAGGGTCCCGCGGCAGCCCCAGCATTTT
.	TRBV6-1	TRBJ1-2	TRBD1	CASSEAGTGGRGYTF	TGTGCCAGCAGTGAAGCCGGGACAGGGGGCCGGGGCTACACCTTC